The 23 T cell receptor beta chains presented below share a single source sample, sequenced in a study of beta chain features in type 1 diabetes. These receptors are not linked to any known antigen. Whole-study results and caveats: Type 1 diabetes patients had TCRB CDR3s that were shorter (moderately but significantly so) in all four CD4+ subsets.

The entirety of the isolated RNA underwent reverse transcription, so expressed TCRB transcripts were sequenced. The protocol was immunoSEQ multiplex PCR, while the TCRdb copy is restricted to in-frame clones and leaves out a portion. The sample shows 600,000 to 700,000 clones, roughly 12% of them seen only once. Sequencing used naive CD4+ T cells from blood. The receptors derive from a man aged 25 to 40 with type 1 diabetes.

The chain recombines TRBV5-1 with TRBJ2-7; TRBD1 matches 7 bases. CDR3 length equals 15 residues. Germline V CDR1 and CDR2: SGHRS, YFSETQ. The V segment lost 0 bases and the J segment 2 bases; nucleotides outside the gene matches: 5. The DNA of the CDR3 is TGCGCCAGCAGCTTGGTACAGGGGTTAACCTACGAGCAGTACTTC. Protein sequence: CASSLVQGLTYEQYF. Drawing the rest from reference TRBV5-1 and TRBJ2-7, the complete variable domain is KAGVTQTPRYLIKTRGQQVTLSCSPISGHRSVSWYQQTPGQGLQFLFEYFSETQRNKGNFPGRFSGRQFSNSRSEMNVSTLELGDSALYLCASSLVQGLTYEQYFGPGTRLTVT.

This clone was observed a handful of times. V gene TRBV2 combines with J gene TRBJ1-5; D unresolved. Germline-derived CDR1 and CDR2 are SNHLY and FYNNEI. The CDR3 is made up of 13 amino acids. Trimming removed 8 bases from V and 3 bases from J, with 11 bases in between. The CDR3 is CASQDGNNQPQHF. The CDR3 region has the DNA TGTGCCAGCCAGGACGGGAACAATCAGCCCCAGCATTTT.

CDR3 loop: CASSHRTGTFGEQYF. The CDR3 DNA is TGCGCCAGCAGTCACCGGACTGGAACCTTCGGGGAGCAGTACTTC. This chain links TRBV5-1 with TRBJ2-7, with D maybe TRBD2 (5 bases). The germline V gene encodes CDR1 SGHRS and CDR2 YFSETQ. V lost 5 bases to trimming and J lost 7 bases, with 22 bases between them. This CDR3 is 15 amino acids long.

The J gene is TRBJ2-1, the V gene TRBV28, with no clear D. This CDR3 region has 14 residues. Deletions cut 5 bases from V and 2 bases from J, with 10 bases between. Germline V gene lookup returns CDR1 MDHEN and CDR2 SYDVKM. The CDR3 DNA is TGTGCCAGCAGTGAGGATCCCCCCTACAATGAGCAGTTCTTC. Amino acid sequence: CASSEDPPYNEQFF.

The J gene is TRBJ1-2, the V gene TRBV5-1; D gene uncertain. Germline V gives CDR1 SGHRS, CDR2 YFSETQ. V lost 0 bases and J 6 bases, leaving 9 bases between the germline ends. The CDR3 sequence is 13 residues long. The CDR3 sequence is CASSLEREDGYTF. The CDR3 DNA reads as TGCGCCAGCAGCTTGGAGAGGGAGGATGGCTACACCTTC.

This clone has more than one count but fewer than ten. The chain joins TRBV30 to TRBJ1-2; 7 bases map to TRBD1. Germline V lookup: CDR1 GTSNPN, CDR2 SVGIG (reference sequence). This CDR3 region has 15 residues. The V and J ends lost 2 bases and 4 bases, in that order; junction bases with no gene match: 10. CDR3 region: CAWSSPGGYPYGYTF. As DNA, the CDR3 is TGTGCCTGGAGTTCCCCAGGGGGATATCCCTATGGCTACACCTTC.

The chain combines TRBV6-6 with TRBJ2-3; 11 nucleotides align to TRBD2. V lost 7 bases and J lost 9; bases outside the gene matches: 9. Germline CDR1 reads MNHNY; CDR2 reads SVGAGI (reference sequence). The CDR3 has 14 residues. The DNA for the CDR3 is TGTGCCAGCACAAGGGAACTAGCGGGGGAGACGCAGTATTTT. Translating it yields CASTRELAGETQYF.

The chain couples TRBV5-1 to TRBJ1-2, with D hard to call. V dropped 4 bases and J dropped 2 bases, with 18 bases sitting between them. The CDR3 covers 16 residues. Germline lookup yields CDR1 SGHRS and CDR2 YFSETQ. CDR3 sequence: CASSPSGGGLNYGYTF. In DNA, the CDR3 is TGCGCCAGCAGCCCCAGTGGTGGTGGACTGAACTATGGCTACACCTTC.

The V gene is TRBV6-5, the J gene TRBJ1-1, with a possible D match to TRBD1 (5 bases). Germline V gene data show CDR1 as MNHEY and CDR2 as SVGAGI. Between the trimmed V and J ends, which lost 2 bases and 5 bases, there was a span of 12 bases. The CDR3 covers 14 residues. Written as DNA, the CDR3 is TGTGCCAGCAGTTACCGCGGGGCCGGGACTGAAGCTTTCTTT. Its protein is CASSYRGAGTEAFF.

This clone has just a few counts. The rearrangement links TRBV27 to TRBJ1-5, with D hard to call. The CDR3 extends over 15 amino acids. Trimming shortened V by 2 bases and J by 0 bases, and 8 bases separated the two germline ends. Germline lookup yields CDR1 MNHEY and CDR2 SMNVEV (reference sequence). The CDR3 DNA reads as TGTGCCAGCAGTTTAGAGGCCTATAGCAATCAGCCCCAGCATTTT. This codes for CASSLEAYSNQPQHF.

The rearrangement uses TRBV6-1 and TRBJ2-1, with 13 bases identical to TRBD2. This CDR3 contains 15 residues. V dropped 7 bases and J dropped 8; count of bases not matched to a gene: 8. Germline CDR1 and CDR2: MNHNS and SASEGT. CDR3 sequence: CASILGTSGADEQFF. The CDR3 DNA reads as TGTGCCAGCATCCTGGGGACTAGCGGGGCAGATGAGCAGTTCTTC.

This rearrangement joins TRBV18 to TRBJ1-1; the D is unclear. This CDR3 is built from 15 residues. Germline loops: CDR1 KGHSH, CDR2 LQKENI. V lost 1 base and J lost 1, with 10 bases in between. The CDR3 here is CASSPLVGRNTEAFF. DNA for the CDR3: TGTGCCAGCTCACCACTGGTTGGGAGGAACACTGAAGCTTTCTTT.

The V call is TRBV4-2, the J call TRBJ1-1; D remains ambiguous. V lost 4 bases and J 4 bases, leaving 10 bases between the germline ends. The CDR3 spans 13 residues. Germline V gene data show CDR1 as LGHNA and CDR2 as YNFKEQ. CDR3 in amino acids: CASSPIDGTEAFF. The CDR3 bases are TGTGCCAGCAGCCCGATAGATGGCACTGAAGCTTTCTTT.

This clone was observed a handful of times. The DNA of the CDR3 is TGTGCCAGCTCACCACCGATAGCAGGGAAGGAATATGGCTACACCTTC. Residues: CASSPPIAGKEYGYTF. This chain uses TRBV18 with TRBJ1-2, with D tentatively TRBD1 (5 bases). CDR3 length: 16 residues. Germline CDR1 is KGHSH and CDR2 is LQKENI. Trimming left V 0 bases short and J 5 bases short, with 16 bases between.

The gene calls are TRBV7-8 and TRBJ2-2; the match to TRBD2 covers 8 bases. CDR1 is SGHVS, CDR2 FQNEAQ, per germline. CDR3 size: 15 residues. The junction had 3 bases not matched to a gene; V was cut back by 5 bases and J by 1 base. DNA of the CDR3: TGTGCCAGCAGCCCCGGGGGGGGGAACACCGGGGAGCTGTTTTTT. This translates into CASSPGGGNTGELFF.

V gene TRBV5-6 combines with J gene TRBJ1-6; D may be TRBD1 (5 bases). The germline V gene encodes CDR1 SGHDT and CDR2 YYEEEE. CDR3 length equals 19 residues. Trimming took 0 bases from V and 7 from J, leaving 23 bases between them. Written as DNA, the CDR3 is TGTGCCAGCAGCTTGGGGTCCTTTACAATCCGGGACGGCAATTCACCCCTCCACTTT. It codes for CASSLGSFTIRDGNSPLHF.

This clone was picked up a small number of times. The V call is TRBV27, the J call TRBJ2-3; D is possibly TRBD2 (6 bases). V shed 5 bases and J shed 1 base, with 7 bases lying between them. Germline loops: CDR1 MNHEY, CDR2 SMNVEV (reference sequence). The CDR3 consists of 13 residues. This CDR3 reads CASSPGGTDTQYF. CDR3 sequence (DNA): TGTGCCAGCAGTCCGGGGGGCACAGATACGCAGTATTTT.

In this sample, this clone turned up a few times. The gene calls are TRBV25-1 and TRBJ1-2; 9 nucleotides align to TRBD1. There are 12 residues in the CDR3. From germline, CDR1 is MGHDK and CDR2 SYGVNS. The V and J ends lost 5 bases and 6 bases, in that order; junction bases with no gene match: 1. CDR3: CASSRQGDGYTF. CDR3 nucleotide sequence: TGTGCCAGCAGTCGACAGGGGGATGGCTACACCTTC.

V usage is TRBV15 and J usage is TRBJ2-5, with D perhaps TRBD1 (6 bases). Trimming took 3 bases from V and 2 from J, leaving 13 bases between them. The CDR3 consists of 15 residues. The germline V gene has CDR1 LNHNV and CDR2 YYDKDF (reference sequence). CDR3 nucleotide sequence: TGTGCCACCAGCAGTCAACAGGGAGTTCAAGAGACCCAGTACTTC. Translated: CATSSQQGVQETQYF.

The gene calls are TRBV27 and TRBJ2-1; 9 positions agree with TRBD1. The V gene's germline CDR1 is MNHEY and CDR2 SMNVEV (reference sequence). V shed 3 bases, J shed 9 bases, and the junction held 12 bases outside the gene matches. There are 16 residues in the CDR3. CDR3 sequence: CASSFNTGTGFGEQFF. The DNA for the CDR3 is TGTGCCAGCAGTTTCAATACCGGGACAGGGTTCGGTGAGCAGTTCTTC.

The chain combines TRBV7-9 with TRBJ1-1; unclear D gene. Trimming stripped 5 bases from V and 5 bases from J, with 12 bases between. Looked up from germline, CDR1 is SEHNR and CDR2 is FQNEAQ (reference sequence). The CDR3 totals 13 residues. Written as DNA, the CDR3 is TGTGCCAGCAGCCGCGAGGGTCGAACTGAAGCTTTCTTT. Its protein is CASSREGRTEAFF. Full variable domain (remainder filled in from reference TRBV7-9 and TRBJ1-1): DTGVSQNPRHKITKRGQNVTFRCDPISEHNRLYWYRQTLGQGPEFLTYFQNEAQLEKSRLLSDRFSAERPKGSFSTLEIQRTEQGDSAMYLCASSREGRTEAFFGQGTRLTVV.

The chain joins TRBV28 to TRBJ2-7, with a weak D call TRBD1 (5 bases). Germline CDR1 is MDHEN and CDR2 is SYDVKM. V lost 5 bases, J lost 4 bases, and 18 bases lay in between. The CDR3 is 15 amino acids. The CDR3 nucleotides are TGTGCCAGCAGTCCCGCCCAGGAAGCAGGGTACGAGCAGTACTTC. As protein: CASSPAQEAGYEQYF.

The rearrangement links TRBV27 to TRBJ2-3, with TRBD2 as a possible D gene (5 bases). CDR3 length equals 13 residues. V shed 4 bases and J shed 4 bases, with 9 bases lying between them. Germline CDR1 reads MNHEY; CDR2 reads SMNVEV (reference sequence). CDR3 amino acids: CASSSTGADTQYF. The CDR3 DNA reads TGTGCCAGCAGTTCCACCGGGGCAGATACGCAGTATTTT.